These 11 T cell receptor beta chains originate from one sample sequenced in a study of cytomegalovirus exposure and HLA in healthy donors. 60 Vbeta and 13 Jbeta primers were used in PCR. Sequenced by immunoSEQ multiplex PCR; TCRdb stores in-frame clones only, minus some. The sample carries over 150,000 clones, about 88% recorded once. The sample consisted of PBMCs. The receptor set was obtained from a man aged 25 to 40 in good health and CMV-seropositive.

The chain joins TRBV11-3 to TRBJ2-1, with 8 bases matching TRBD2. The CDR3 contains 16 residues. The germline V gene encodes CDR1 SGHNT and CDR2 YENEEA. The trim removed 0 bases at V and 3 bases at J, leaving 4 bases unmatched. CDR3 coding DNA: TGTGCCAGCAGCTTAGAGGGGGGACTAGGCTACAATGAGCAGTTCTTC. Translated, it gives CASSLEGGLGYNEQFF. Filled out from reference TRBV11-3 and TRBJ2-1, the complete variable domain reads EAGVVQSPRYKIIEKKQPVAFWCNPISGHNTLYWYLQNLGQGPELLIRYENEEAVDDSQLPKDRFSAERLKGVDSTLKIQPAELGDSAVYLCASSLEGGLGYNEQFFGPGTRLTVL.

The rearrangement links TRBV5-1 to TRBJ1-4; 8 bases agree with TRBD1. This CDR3 is 13 amino acids long. CDR1 and CDR2 (germline): SGHRS, YFSETQ. V lost 3 bases, J lost 8 bases, and 3 bases stayed unmatched. In DNA, the CDR3 is TGCGCCAGCAGCTCCAGGGGGCAAGAAAAACTGTTTTTT. This translates into CASSSRGQEKLFF.

The chain has TRBV27 and TRBJ2-7; 8 nucleotides line up with TRBD2. J was trimmed by 3 bases and V by 5 bases; bases with no gene match: 21. CDR1 MNHEY and CDR2 SMNVEV come from the germline V gene (reference sequence). CDR3 length: 19 residues. CDR3 residues: CASSAKYYPGPGGGYEQYF. The DNA of the CDR3 is TGTGCCAGCAGTGCCAAATATTACCCGGGCCCCGGGGGGGGCTACGAGCAGTACTTC.

The chain is built from TRBV11-3 and TRBJ2-5; the match to TRBD2 covers 9 bases. The CDR3 is made up of 14 amino acids. Germline V gene sequence: CDR1 SGHNT, CDR2 YENEEA. After removal of 7 bases from V and 4 bases from J, the junction contained 7 bases not matched to a gene. CDR3 sequence: CASTLAGGGETQYF. CDR3 nucleotides: TGTGCCAGCACGCTTGCGGGAGGGGGAGAGACCCAGTACTTC.

The genes are TRBV9 and TRBJ1-1; possible D gene TRBD1, 6 bases. Germline V CDR1 and CDR2: SGDLS, YYNGEE. CDR3 length: 13 amino acids. With 0 bases removed from V and 8 bases from J, the gap between germline ends came to 11 bases. This chain's CDR3 is CASSVGSTGEAFF. Written as DNA, the CDR3 is TGTGCCAGCAGCGTAGGAAGCACAGGGGAAGCTTTCTTT. Supplemented by reference TRBV9 and TRBJ1-1, the full variable domain reads DSGVTQTPKHLITATGQRVTLRCSPRSGDLSVYWYQQSLDQGLQFLIQYYNGEERAKGNILERFSAQQFPDLHSELNLSSLELGDSALYFCASSVGSTGEAFFGQGTRLTVV.

The V gene is TRBV11-2, the J gene TRBJ2-7; D possibly corresponds to TRBD2 (6 bases). The V gene's germline CDR1 is SGHAT and CDR2 FQNNGV. V lost 5 bases, J lost 1 base, and 12 bases lay in between. CDR3 length: 14 residues. CDR3 sequence reads: CASSPRLESYEQYF. CDR3 coding DNA: TGTGCCAGCAGCCCACGACTAGAATCCTACGAGCAGTACTTC.

The chain employs TRBV7-9 and TRBJ2-5; weak D call: TRBD2 (5 bases). CDR1 is SEHNR and CDR2 is FQNEAQ in the germline V gene (reference sequence). The CDR3 consists of 13 residues. Trimming shortened V by 8 bases and J by 4 bases, and 14 bases separated the two germline ends. CDR3 residues: CASGGQEIETQYF. The CDR3 DNA sequence: TGTGCCAGCGGAGGCCAGGAGATAGAGACCCAGTACTTC.

The V call is TRBV5-4, the J call TRBJ1-1; D ambiguous. Trimming pared 2 bases from V and 3 bases from J, leaving 8 bases between. Germline-derived CDR1 and CDR2 are SGHNT and YYREEE (reference sequence). This CDR3 spans 13 amino acids. CDR3 residues: CASSFLSYTEAFF. CDR3 sequence (DNA): TGTGCCAGCAGCTTTCTTTCCTACACTGAAGCTTTCTTT.

The rearrangement links TRBV18 to TRBJ2-1; 7 bases line up with TRBD1. Germline V CDR1 and CDR2: KGHSH, LQKENI. Trimming cost V 6 bases and J 4 bases; bases outside gene matches: 9. The CDR3 spans 15 residues. In DNA form, the CDR3 reads TGTGCCAGCTCTGGAGACAGGGATATTTACAATGAGCAGTTCTTC. This codes for CASSGDRDIYNEQFF.

J is TRBJ2-1 and V is TRBV7-2, with D unclear. Trimming stripped 5 bases from V and 7 bases from J, with 12 bases between. The germline CDR1 and CDR2 sequences are SGHTA and FQGNSA. The CDR3 spans 13 residues. CDR3 DNA: TGTGCCAGCAGCGTTAGAGGAGTGAATGAGCAGTTCTTC. As protein: CASSVRGVNEQFF.

The CDR3 DNA follows: TGCGCCAGCAGCCAAGATCGGGCAGGGACCGGGGAGCTGTTTTTT. Translation gives CASSQDRAGTGELFF. V usage is TRBV4-3 and J usage is TRBJ2-2; TRBD1 might be the D (5 bases). Trimming shortened V by 0 bases and J by 5 bases, and 10 bases separated the two germline ends. CDR3 size: 15 residues. The germline V gene encodes CDR1 LGHNA and CDR2 YSLEER.